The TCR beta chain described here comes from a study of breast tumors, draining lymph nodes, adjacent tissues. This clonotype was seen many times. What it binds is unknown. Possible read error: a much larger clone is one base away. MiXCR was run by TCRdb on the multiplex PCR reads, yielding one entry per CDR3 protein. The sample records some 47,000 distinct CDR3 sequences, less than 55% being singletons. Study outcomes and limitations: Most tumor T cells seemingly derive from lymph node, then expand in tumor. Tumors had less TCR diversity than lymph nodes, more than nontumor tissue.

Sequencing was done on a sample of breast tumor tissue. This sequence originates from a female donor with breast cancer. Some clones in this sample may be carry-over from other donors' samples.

The CDR3 is CASSLSFTSGNTIHF. DNA for the CDR3: TGTGCCAGCAGCTTATCCTTTACCTCTGGAAACACCATACATTTT. The J gene is TRBJ1-3, the V gene TRBV7-2; no reliable D call. Germline-derived CDR1 and CDR2 are SGHTA and FQGNSA. The length of the CDR3 is 15 residues.